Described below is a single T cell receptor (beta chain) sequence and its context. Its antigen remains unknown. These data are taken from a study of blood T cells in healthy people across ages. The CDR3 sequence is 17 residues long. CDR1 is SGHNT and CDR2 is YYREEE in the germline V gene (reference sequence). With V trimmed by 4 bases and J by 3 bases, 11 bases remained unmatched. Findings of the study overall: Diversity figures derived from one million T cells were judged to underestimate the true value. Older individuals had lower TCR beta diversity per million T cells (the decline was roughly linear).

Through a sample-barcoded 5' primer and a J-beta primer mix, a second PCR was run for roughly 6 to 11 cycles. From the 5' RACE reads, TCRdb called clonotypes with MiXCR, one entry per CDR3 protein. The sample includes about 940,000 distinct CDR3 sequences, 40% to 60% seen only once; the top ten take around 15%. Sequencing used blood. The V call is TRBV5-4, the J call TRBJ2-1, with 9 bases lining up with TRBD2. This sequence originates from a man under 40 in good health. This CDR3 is CASSGPRGGAFYNEQFF. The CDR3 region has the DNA TGTGCCAGCAGCGGCCCGCGCGGGGGGGCCTTCTACAATGAGCAGTTCTTC.